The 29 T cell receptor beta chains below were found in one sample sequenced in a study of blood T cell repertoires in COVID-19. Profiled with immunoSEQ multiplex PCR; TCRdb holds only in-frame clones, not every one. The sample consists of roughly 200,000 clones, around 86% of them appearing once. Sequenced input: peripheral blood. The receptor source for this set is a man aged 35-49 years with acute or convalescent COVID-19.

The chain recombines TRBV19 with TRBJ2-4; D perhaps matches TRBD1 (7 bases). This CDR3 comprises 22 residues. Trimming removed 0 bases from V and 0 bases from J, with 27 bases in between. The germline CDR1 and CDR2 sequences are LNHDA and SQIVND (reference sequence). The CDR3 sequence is CASSIELLQAGPGGLAKNIQYF. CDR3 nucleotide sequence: TGTGCCAGTAGTATAGAACTGTTACAAGCAGGCCCAGGGGGACTAGCCAAAAACATTCAGTACTTC.

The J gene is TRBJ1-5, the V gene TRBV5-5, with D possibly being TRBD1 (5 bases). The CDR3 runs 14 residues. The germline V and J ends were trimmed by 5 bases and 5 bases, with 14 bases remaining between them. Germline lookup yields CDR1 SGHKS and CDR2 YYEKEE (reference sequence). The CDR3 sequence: CASSKSDSYQPQHF. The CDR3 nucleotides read TGTGCCAGCAGTAAATCTGACAGCTATCAGCCCCAGCATTTT.

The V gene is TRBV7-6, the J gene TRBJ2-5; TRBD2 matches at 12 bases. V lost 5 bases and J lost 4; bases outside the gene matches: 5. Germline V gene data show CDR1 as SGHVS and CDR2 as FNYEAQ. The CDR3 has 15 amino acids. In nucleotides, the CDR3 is TGTGCCAGCAGCCCTCTAGCGGGGGGGGCAGAGACCCAGTACTTC. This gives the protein CASSPLAGGAETQYF.

The CDR3 bases are TGTGCCAGCAGCACTGACAGGGACCCTCAAGAGACCCAGTACTTC. Translated, it gives CASSTDRDPQETQYF. The rearrangement joins TRBV11-2 to TRBJ2-5; 7 nucleotides match TRBD1. CDR1 is SGHAT, CDR2 FQNNGV, per germline. V lost 5 bases to trimming and J lost 2 bases; unmatched junction nucleotides: 8. This CDR3 has 15 amino acids.

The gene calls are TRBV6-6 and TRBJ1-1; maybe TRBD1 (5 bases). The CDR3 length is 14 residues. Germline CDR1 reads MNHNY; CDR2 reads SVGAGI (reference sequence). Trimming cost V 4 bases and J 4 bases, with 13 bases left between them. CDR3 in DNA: TGTGCCAGCAGTTCAGGGCCGGGGGGCACTGAAGCTTTCTTT. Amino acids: CASSSGPGGTEAFF.

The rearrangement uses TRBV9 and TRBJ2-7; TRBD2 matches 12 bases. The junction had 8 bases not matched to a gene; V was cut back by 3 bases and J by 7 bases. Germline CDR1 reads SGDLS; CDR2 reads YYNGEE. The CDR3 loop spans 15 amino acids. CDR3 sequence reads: CASSATGLAGQEQYF. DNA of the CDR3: TGTGCCAGCAGCGCGACCGGACTAGCGGGGCAAGAGCAGTACTTC.

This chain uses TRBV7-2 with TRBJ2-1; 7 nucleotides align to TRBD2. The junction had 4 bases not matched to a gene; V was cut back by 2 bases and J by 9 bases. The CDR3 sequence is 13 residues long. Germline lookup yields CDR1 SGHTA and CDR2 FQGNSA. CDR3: CASSLIREAEQFF. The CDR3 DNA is TGTGCCAGCAGCTTAATCCGGGAGGCTGAGCAGTTCTTC.

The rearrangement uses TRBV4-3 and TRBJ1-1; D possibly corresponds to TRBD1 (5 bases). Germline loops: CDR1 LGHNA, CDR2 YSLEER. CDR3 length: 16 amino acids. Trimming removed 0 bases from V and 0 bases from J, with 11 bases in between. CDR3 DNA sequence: TGCGCCAGCAGCCAAGATATAGGGGTGATGAACACTGAAGCTTTCTTT. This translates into CASSQDIGVMNTEAFF.

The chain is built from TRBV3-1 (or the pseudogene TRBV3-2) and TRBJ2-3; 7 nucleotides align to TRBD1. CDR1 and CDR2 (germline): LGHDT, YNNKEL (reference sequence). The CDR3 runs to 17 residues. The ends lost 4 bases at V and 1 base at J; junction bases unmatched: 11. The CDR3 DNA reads TGTGCCAGCAGCCTACGGACAGGAATAAGGGGCACAGATACGCAGTATTTT. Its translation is CASSLRTGIRGTDTQYF.

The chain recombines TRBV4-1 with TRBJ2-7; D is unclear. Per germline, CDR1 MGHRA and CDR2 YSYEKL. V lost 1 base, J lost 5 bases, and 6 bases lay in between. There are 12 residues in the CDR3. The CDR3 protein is CASSQGSNEQYF. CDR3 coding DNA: TGCGCCAGCAGCCAAGGGAGTAACGAGCAGTACTTC.

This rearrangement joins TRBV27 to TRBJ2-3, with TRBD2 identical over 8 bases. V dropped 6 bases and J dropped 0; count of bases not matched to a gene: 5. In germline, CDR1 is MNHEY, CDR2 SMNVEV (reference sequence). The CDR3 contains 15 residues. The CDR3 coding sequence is TGTGCCAGCAGGGTAGCGGGGATTAGCACAGATACGCAGTATTTT. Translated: CASRVAGISTDTQYF.

The CDR3 region is CASSPSWASSYEQYF. CDR3 in DNA: TGTGCCAGCAGCCCCTCCTGGGCCAGCTCCTACGAGCAGTACTTC. The chain employs TRBV7-6 and TRBJ2-7; unclear D gene. The germline gives CDR1 SGHVS, CDR2 FNYEAQ. This CDR3 region has 15 residues. The V and J ends lost 5 bases and 0 bases respectively, with 14 bases between them.

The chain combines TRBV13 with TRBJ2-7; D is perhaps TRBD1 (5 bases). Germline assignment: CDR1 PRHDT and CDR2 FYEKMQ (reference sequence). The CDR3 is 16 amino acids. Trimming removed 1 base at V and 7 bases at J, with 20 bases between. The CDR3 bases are TGTGCCAGCAGCTTAGAGAGGACAACGCAAACTCGGGAGCAGTACTTC. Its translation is CASSLERTTQTREQYF.

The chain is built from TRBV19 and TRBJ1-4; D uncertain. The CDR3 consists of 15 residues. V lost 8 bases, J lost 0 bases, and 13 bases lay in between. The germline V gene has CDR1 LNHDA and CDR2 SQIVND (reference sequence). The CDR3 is CASRPGPSTNEKLFF. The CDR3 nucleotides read TGTGCCAGTCGTCCAGGTCCTTCAACTAATGAAAAACTGTTTTTT.

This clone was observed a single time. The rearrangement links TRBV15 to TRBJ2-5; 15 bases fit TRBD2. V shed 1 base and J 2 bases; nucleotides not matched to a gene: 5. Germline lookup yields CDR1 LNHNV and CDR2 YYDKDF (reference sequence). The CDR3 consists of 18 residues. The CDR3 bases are TGTGCCACCAGCAGAGGGGGACTAGCGGGGGGCGGACAAGAGACCCAGTACTTC. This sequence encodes CATSRGGLAGGGQETQYF.

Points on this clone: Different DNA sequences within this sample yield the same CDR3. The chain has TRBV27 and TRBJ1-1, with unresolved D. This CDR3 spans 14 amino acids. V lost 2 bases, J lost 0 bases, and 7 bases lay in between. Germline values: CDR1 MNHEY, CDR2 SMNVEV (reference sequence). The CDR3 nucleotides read TGTGCCAGCAGTTTAAACGGTATGAACACTGAAGCTTTCTTT. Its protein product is CASSLNGMNTEAFF.

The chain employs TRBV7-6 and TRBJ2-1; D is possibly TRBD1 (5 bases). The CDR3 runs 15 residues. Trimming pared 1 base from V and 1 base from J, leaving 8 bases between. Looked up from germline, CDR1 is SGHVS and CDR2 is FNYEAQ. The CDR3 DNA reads TGTGCCAGCAGCTTAGGACAGCAATCCTACAATGAGCAGTTCTTC. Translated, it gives CASSLGQQSYNEQFF.

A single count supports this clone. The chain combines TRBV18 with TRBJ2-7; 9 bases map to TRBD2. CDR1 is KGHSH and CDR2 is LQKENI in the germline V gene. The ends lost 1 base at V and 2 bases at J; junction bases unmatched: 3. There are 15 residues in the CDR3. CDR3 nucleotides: TGTGCCAGCTCACCACTAGGACTAGCGACCTACGAGCAGTACTTC. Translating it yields CASSPLGLATYEQYF.

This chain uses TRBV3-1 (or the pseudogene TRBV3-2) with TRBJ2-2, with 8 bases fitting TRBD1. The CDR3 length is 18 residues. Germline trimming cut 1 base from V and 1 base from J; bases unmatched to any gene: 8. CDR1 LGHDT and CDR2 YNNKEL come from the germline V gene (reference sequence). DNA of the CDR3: TGTGCCAGCAGCCAAGCACCCGGACAGGGATGGAACACCGGGGAGCTGTTTTTT. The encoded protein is CASSQAPGQGWNTGELFF.

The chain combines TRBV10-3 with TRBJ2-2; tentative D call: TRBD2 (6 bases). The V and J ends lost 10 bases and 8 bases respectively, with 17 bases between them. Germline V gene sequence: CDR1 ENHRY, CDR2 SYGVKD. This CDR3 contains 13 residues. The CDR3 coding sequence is TGTGCCACCCACGGGGGTCCCGGTGGGGAGCTGTTTTTT. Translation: CATHGGPGGELFF.

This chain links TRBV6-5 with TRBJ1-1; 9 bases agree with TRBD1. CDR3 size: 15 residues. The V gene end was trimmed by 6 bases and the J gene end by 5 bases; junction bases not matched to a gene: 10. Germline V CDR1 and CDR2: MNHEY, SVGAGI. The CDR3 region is CASRRTGVSRTEAFF. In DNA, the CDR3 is TGTGCCAGCAGAAGGACAGGGGTTTCGAGGACTGAAGCTTTCTTT.

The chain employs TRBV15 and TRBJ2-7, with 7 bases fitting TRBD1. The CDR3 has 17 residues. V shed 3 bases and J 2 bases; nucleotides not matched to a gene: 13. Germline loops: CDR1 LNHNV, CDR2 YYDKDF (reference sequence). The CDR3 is CATSRGLTGTATYEQYF. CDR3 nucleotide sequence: TGTGCCACCAGCAGGGGCTTAACCGGGACAGCAACCTACGAGCAGTACTTC.

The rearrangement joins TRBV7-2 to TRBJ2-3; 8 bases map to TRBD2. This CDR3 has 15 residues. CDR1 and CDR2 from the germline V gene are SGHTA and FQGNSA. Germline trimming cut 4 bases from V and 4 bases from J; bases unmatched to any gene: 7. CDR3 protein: CASSSTSATADTQYF. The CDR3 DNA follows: TGTGCCAGCAGCTCGACTAGCGCGACGGCAGATACGCAGTATTTT.

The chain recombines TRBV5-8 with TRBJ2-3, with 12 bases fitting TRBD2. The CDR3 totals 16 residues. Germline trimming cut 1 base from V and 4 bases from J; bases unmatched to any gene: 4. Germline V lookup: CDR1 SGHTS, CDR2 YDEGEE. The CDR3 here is CASSLYLAGGSDTQYF. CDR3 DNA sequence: TGTGCCAGCAGCTTGTATCTAGCGGGGGGGTCAGATACGCAGTATTTT.

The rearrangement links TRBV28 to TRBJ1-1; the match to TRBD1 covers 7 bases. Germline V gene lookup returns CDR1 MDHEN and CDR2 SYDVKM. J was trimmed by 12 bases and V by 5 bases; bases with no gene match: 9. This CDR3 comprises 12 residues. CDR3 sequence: CASSPLGGASFF. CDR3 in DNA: TGTGCCAGCAGTCCCCTAGGGGGCGCGTCTTTCTTT.

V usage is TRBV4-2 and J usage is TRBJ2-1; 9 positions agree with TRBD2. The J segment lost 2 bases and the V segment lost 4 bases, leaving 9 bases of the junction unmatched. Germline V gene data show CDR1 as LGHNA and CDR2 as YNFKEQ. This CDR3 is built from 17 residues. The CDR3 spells CASSRKERGATYNEQFF. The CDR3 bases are TGTGCCAGCAGCCGTAAGGAGCGGGGGGCCACCTACAATGAGCAGTTCTTC.

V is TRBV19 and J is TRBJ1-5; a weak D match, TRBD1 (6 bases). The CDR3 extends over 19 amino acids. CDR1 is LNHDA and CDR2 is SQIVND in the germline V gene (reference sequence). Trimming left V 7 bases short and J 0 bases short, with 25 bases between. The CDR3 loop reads CASIPTGAYREDSNQPQHF. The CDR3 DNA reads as TGTGCCAGTATCCCCACCGGGGCCTACAGGGAAGATAGCAATCAGCCCCAGCATTTT.

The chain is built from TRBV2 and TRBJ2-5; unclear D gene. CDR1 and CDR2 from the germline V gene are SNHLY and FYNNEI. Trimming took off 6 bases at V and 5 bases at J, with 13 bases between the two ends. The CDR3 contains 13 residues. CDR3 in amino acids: CASRRADWETQYF. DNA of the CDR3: TGTGCCAGCAGACGCGCTGATTGGGAGACCCAGTACTTC.

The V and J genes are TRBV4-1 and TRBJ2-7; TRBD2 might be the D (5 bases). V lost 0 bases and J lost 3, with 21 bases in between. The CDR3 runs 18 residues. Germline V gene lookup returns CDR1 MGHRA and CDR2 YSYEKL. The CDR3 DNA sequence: TGCGCCAGCAGCCAAGAGAGGCCCCGGGGTCTGGGTGGCTACGAGCAGTACTTC. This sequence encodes CASSQERPRGLGGYEQYF.